Below, one TCR beta chain is given with its context. As originally analysed: Estimated nucleated cell counts came from reference gene primer amplification. Assay: immunoSEQ multiplex PCR; the TCRdb copy retains only in-frame clones and omits some. V, J and clone size were drawn from that table, and D and trimming were deduced from the DNA. The sample has approximately 360,000 clones, roughly nine tenths seen once; the top ten hold about 1.2%. The sample originates from a study of blood T cell repertoires in COVID-19. This CDR3 contains 16 residues. Germline CDR1 is LNHDA and CDR2 is SQIVND (reference sequence). V dropped 5 bases and J dropped 0; count of bases not matched to a gene: 5.

Sequenced sample: peripheral blood. The sequence was obtained from a man aged 35-49 years with acute or convalescent COVID-19. The gene calls are TRBV19 and TRBJ1-4; 8 bases match TRBD1. The CDR3 loop reads CASSSRQGSTNEKLFF. The CDR3, as DNA: TGTGCCAGTAGTTCAAGACAGGGGTCAACTAATGAAAAACTGTTTTTT.